The following is a T cell receptor (beta chain) sequence with its context. No antigen is known for it. The record originates from a study of T cell responses to AZD1222 COVID-19 vaccine. Germline CDR1 LGHNA, CDR2 YSLEER. This CDR3 is built from 17 residues. V gave up 4 bases and J gave up 3 bases; unmatched junction bases: 14. Some clones are missing from TCRdb's copy, which holds only in-frame ones; the method was immunoSEQ multiplex PCR. The sample holds around 78,000 clones, approximately 90% seen once. Findings of the study overall: Nearly half of spike-specific TCRs reportedly target variant regions that are unmutated in the B.1.351 and B.1.1.7 variants.

Specimen: peripheral blood, collected on day 0 of MenACWY control vaccination. The chain combines TRBV4-3 with TRBJ2-7; the match to TRBD1 covers 8 bases. The TCR sequence derives from an adult in good health. This CDR3 reads CASSRDRGAGPLYEQYF. The CDR3 DNA follows: TGCGCCAGCAGCCGTGACAGGGGCGCAGGACCTCTCTACGAGCAGTACTTC.